The 9 T cell receptor beta chains reported below all come from one sample, sequenced in a study of technical replicates of blood from a few donors. The protocol was immunoSEQ multiplex PCR, while the TCRdb copy is restricted to in-frame clones and leaves out a portion. The table has tens of thousands of clones, approximately 94% seen once. Sequences were obtained from T cells isolated from PBMCs. All receptors derive from a human donor in good health.

The V and J genes are TRBV7-3 and TRBJ2-2; the D gene is possibly TRBD2 (6 bases). The V gene's germline CDR1 is SGHTA and CDR2 FQGTGA. V shed 5 bases and J shed 2 bases, with 12 bases lying between them. The CDR3 totals 15 residues. CDR3 loop: CASSRNGGNTGELFF. CDR3 in DNA: TGTGCCAGCAGCCGCAACGGGGGTAACACCGGGGAGCTGTTTTTT.

This chain connects TRBV19 to TRBJ2-2; possibly TRBD2 for D (6 bases). The CDR3 has 16 amino acids. With 0 bases removed from V and 2 bases from J, the gap between germline ends came to 10 bases. Germline assignment: CDR1 LNHDA and CDR2 SQIVND (reference sequence). Here the CDR3 DNA reads TGTGCCAGTAGTATAGACCTCGGGAGCAACACCGGGGAGCTGTTTTTT. Its protein is CASSIDLGSNTGELFF.

The chain employs TRBV28 and TRBJ2-1, with a tentative D call TRBD2 (5 bases). This CDR3 is built from 15 residues. From germline, CDR1 is MDHEN and CDR2 SYDVKM. The V end was cut by 5 bases, the J end by 5 bases, with 16 bases between. This CDR3 is CASSPQVSVHNEQFF. Here the CDR3 DNA reads TGTGCCAGCAGTCCCCAGGTTAGCGTACACAATGAGCAGTTCTTC.

This clone showed up just a few times. The genes are TRBV6-4 and TRBJ2-1; 15 bases are shared with TRBD2. The V segment lost 3 bases and the J segment 9 bases; nucleotides outside the gene matches: 6. The CDR3 loop spans 16 amino acids. The germline gives CDR1 MRHNA, CDR2 SNTAGT. Written as DNA, the CDR3 is TGTGCCAGCAGTGAGGGGACTAGCGGGAGGATTAGTGAGCAGTTCTTC. This encodes CASSEGTSGRISEQFF.

The chain couples TRBV18 to TRBJ2-6; the D is unclear. The CDR3 spans 15 residues. Germline CDR1 reads KGHSH; CDR2 reads LQKENI. V dropped 2 bases and J dropped 0 bases, with 5 bases sitting between them. The CDR3, as DNA: TGTGCCAGCTCACCAACGAGCTCTGGGGCCAACGTCCTGACTTTC. Its translation: CASSPTSSGANVLTF.

This chain links TRBV11-2 with TRBJ1-2; 8 bases align to TRBD1. The CDR3 length is 16 residues. J was trimmed by 0 bases and V by 3 bases; bases with no gene match: 6. Looked up from germline, CDR1 is SGHAT and CDR2 is FQNNGV. CDR3 amino acids: CASSFGTGQANYGYTF. DNA of the CDR3: TGTGCCAGCAGCTTCGGGACAGGACAAGCTAACTATGGCTACACCTTC.

The chain has TRBV6-5 and TRBJ1-2, with D perhaps TRBD1 (5 bases). Trimming took 11 bases from V and 4 from J, leaving 20 bases between them. Germline CDR1 is MNHEY and CDR2 is SVGAGI. CDR3 size: 14 residues. CDR3 sequence (DNA): TGTGCCGGCATACCCAAGGGGCGCAGCTATGGCTACACCTTC. Protein product: CAGIPKGRSYGYTF.

This chain joins TRBV5-1 and TRBJ1-2, with TRBD1 identical over 8 bases. V was pared by 5 bases and J by 7 bases, with 4 bases of the junction left unmatched. Germline V lookup: CDR1 SGHRS, CDR2 YFSETQ. CDR3 length: 12 amino acids. CDR3 nucleotides: TGCGCCAGCAGTCCAGGGGGCTCTGGCTACACCTTC. Its translation: CASSPGGSGYTF.

CDR3 nucleotide sequence: TGTGCCAGCAGCCCGGAGAGGGTTTCCTATGGCTACACCTTC. Residues: CASSPERVSYGYTF. The J gene is TRBJ1-2, the V gene TRBV13; D is unresolved. This CDR3 region has 14 residues. V lost 5 bases and J lost 4, with 14 bases in between. Germline-derived CDR1 and CDR2 are PRHDT and FYEKMQ (reference sequence). The full variable domain, with the rest looked up from reference TRBV13 and TRBJ1-2, is AAGVIQSPRHLIKEKRETATLKCYPIPRHDTVYWYQQGPGQDPQFLISFYEKMQSDKGSIPDRFSAQQFSDYHSELNMSSLELGDSALYFCASSPERVSYGYTFGSGTRLTVV.